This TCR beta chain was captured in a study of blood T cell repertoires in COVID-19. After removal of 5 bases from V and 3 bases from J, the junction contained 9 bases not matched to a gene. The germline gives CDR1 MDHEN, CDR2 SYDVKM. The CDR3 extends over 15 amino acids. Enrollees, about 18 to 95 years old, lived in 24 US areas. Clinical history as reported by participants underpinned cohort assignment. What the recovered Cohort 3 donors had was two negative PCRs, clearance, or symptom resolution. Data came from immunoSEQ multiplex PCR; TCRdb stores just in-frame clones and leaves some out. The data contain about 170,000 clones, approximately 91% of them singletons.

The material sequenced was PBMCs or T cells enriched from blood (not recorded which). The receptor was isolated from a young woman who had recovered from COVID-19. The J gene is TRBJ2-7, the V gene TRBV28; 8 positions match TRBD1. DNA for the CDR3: TGTGCCAGCAGTCCCCAGGGGGCGAAAAACTACGAGCAGTACTTC. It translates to CASSPQGAKNYEQYF.